A selection of T cell receptor beta chains follows, all from one sample in a study of PD-1 blockade in classical Hodgkin lymphoma. TCRdb's copy holds only in-frame clones and misses some; the assay was immunoSEQ multiplex PCR. The table shows some 95,000 clones, with roughly nine tenths occurring only once. This specimen was peripheral blood mononuclear cells (PBMCs), taken before the second cycle of nivolumab. The receptors stem from a human donor with classical Hodgkin lymphoma. The conserved cysteine and the conserved F or W are not part of the CDR3 here.

v_call cdr3_aa
TRBV7-9 ASLRTDNTGELF
TRBV2 ASRPPGTDTQY
TRBV5-1 ASSGQPNTEAF
TRBV11-2 ASSSDFRNTIY
TRBV27 ASSLTRIGYNEQF
TRBV27 ASSARTLAGGGILY
TRBV10-2 ASECLAGDDVSYEQY
TRBV27 ASSLTRGGFYEQY
TRBV2 ASSERGLADTQY
TRBV10-1 ASSEGGPGTNQPQH
TRBV5-4 ASFAGEGNTEAF
TRBV5-1 ASSKESRGWISEQY
TRBV27 ASSWTGGNQPQH
TRBV28 ASSRDGTYNQPQH
TRBV5-8 ASSLGLQY
TRBV10-3 AISESKGSGRLDEQF
TRBV7-9 ASSLSQNEKLF